This passage covers 26 T cell receptor beta chains from one sample sequenced in a study of cytomegalovirus exposure and HLA in healthy donors. The PCR contained 60 Vbeta and 13 Jbeta primers. Here immunoSEQ multiplex PCR was the method, and the copy in TCRdb shows in-frame clones only, minus some. The sample has over 35,000 clones, around half seen once. Sample: PBMCs. The receptors were gathered from a human donor in good health.

V usage is TRBV30 and J usage is TRBJ2-2; 7 bases agree with TRBD2. Germline V gene data show CDR1 as GTSNPN and CDR2 as SVGIG (reference sequence). This CDR3 spans 14 amino acids. V lost 2 bases to trimming and J lost 6 bases; unmatched junction nucleotides: 6. The CDR3, as DNA: TGTGCCTGGAGTAGGCGGGAGTGGCCCGGGGAGCTGTTTTTT. Amino acid sequence: CAWSRREWPGELFF.

This chain uses TRBV4-3 with TRBJ2-3; 13 positions match TRBD2. The germline CDR1 and CDR2 sequences are LGHNA and YSLEER. This CDR3 is 18 amino acids long. The junction had 7 bases not matched to a gene; V was cut back by 0 bases and J by 4 bases. CDR3 sequence reads: CASSQELAGGQKSDTQYF. In DNA form, the CDR3 reads TGCGCCAGCAGCCAAGAACTAGCGGGAGGGCAGAAATCAGATACGCAGTATTTT.

J is TRBJ2-1 and V is TRBV10-3, with 7 bases fitting TRBD1. This CDR3 has 14 amino acids. V trimming: 11 bases; J trimming: 3 bases; junction bases outside the gene matches: 10. The germline V gene has CDR1 ENHRY and CDR2 SYGVKD. The CDR3 sequence is CAANSGTDYNEQFF. CDR3 DNA sequence: TGTGCCGCAAACTCCGGGACAGACTACAATGAGCAGTTCTTC.

This clone was detected once. This chain uses TRBV18 with TRBJ2-5; TRBD2 matches 7 bases. J gave up 5 bases and V 10 bases, and 7 bases lay outside the gene matches. In germline, CDR1 is KGHSH, CDR2 LQKENI. The CDR3 loop spans 12 amino acids. The CDR3 reads CATREVGETQYF. CDR3 DNA: TGTGCCACCCGGGAGGTGGGCGAGACCCAGTACTTC.

The CDR3 loop is CASTPAGGLGGYTF. In nucleotides, the CDR3 is TGTGCCAGCACCCCGGCAGGGGGCTTAGGGGGCTACACCTTC. This rearrangement joins TRBV27 to TRBJ1-2; 8 nucleotides line up with TRBD1. The CDR3 has 14 amino acids. Germline values: CDR1 MNHEY, CDR2 SMNVEV (reference sequence). V lost 7 bases to trimming and J lost 8 bases; unmatched junction nucleotides: 12.

This clone was seen just once. The chain joins TRBV19 to TRBJ1-5, with 8 bases that match TRBD1. Germline CDR1 is LNHDA and CDR2 is SQIVND (reference sequence). After removal of 3 bases from V and 6 bases from J, the junction contained 10 bases not matched to a gene. CDR3 length: 16 amino acids. The CDR3 DNA reads as TGTGCCAGTAGTATGGGTTCAGGGGGCGGAGGTCAGCCCCAGCATTTT. As protein: CASSMGSGGGGQPQHF.

The rearrangement links TRBV4-2 to TRBJ1-6; maybe TRBD1 (5 bases). This CDR3 region has 14 residues. Trimming left V 2 bases short and J 6 bases short, with 8 bases between. CDR1 and CDR2 (germline): LGHNA, YNFKEQ. CDR3 sequence (DNA): TGTGCCAGCAGCCAACTTCAGGGTAATTCACCCCTCCACTTT. The encoded protein is CASSQLQGNSPLHF.

CDR3 loop: CASRNSGPYTF. The CDR3 nucleotides read TGTGCCAGCAGAAATAGCGGACCTTACACCTTC. The V gene is TRBV2, the J gene TRBJ1-2; D is uncertain. Germline V lookup: CDR1 SNHLY, CDR2 FYNNEI. This CDR3 region has 11 residues. V lost 6 bases, J lost 11 bases, and 13 bases lay in between.

This clone was counted once. The chain carries TRBV5-5 and TRBJ1-5; unclear D gene. The CDR3 runs to 14 residues. The V and J ends lost 4 bases and 4 bases respectively, with 12 bases between them. Germline V gives CDR1 SGHKS, CDR2 YYEKEE (reference sequence). The DNA for the CDR3 is TGTGCCAGCAGCCAGGAGGCAGAGAATCAGCCCCAGCATTTT. Translation: CASSQEAENQPQHF.

The chain links TRBV5-4 to TRBJ2-5; D is possibly TRBD1 (6 bases). CDR1 and CDR2 from the germline V gene are SGHNT and YYREEE (reference sequence). V lost 4 bases and J lost 13, with 17 bases in between. The CDR3 totals 12 residues. CDR3 region: CASSVIQGTWYF. As DNA, the CDR3 is TGTGCCAGCAGCGTGATACAGGGTACGTGGTACTTC. Drawing the rest from reference TRBV5-4 and TRBJ2-5, the complete variable domain is ETGVTQSPTHLIKTRGQQVTLRCSSQSGHNTVSWYQQALGQGPQFIFQYYREEENGRGNFPPRFSGLQFPNYSSELNVNALELDDSALYLCASSVIQGTWYFGPGTRLLVL.

This chain links TRBV6-5 with TRBJ2-5; D possibly corresponds to TRBD2 (5 bases). The V gene lost 5 bases and the J gene lost 5 bases, with 9 bases spanning the gap. This CDR3 comprises 12 residues. Germline loops: CDR1 MNHEY, CDR2 SVGAGI. CDR3 loop: CASSGGPETQYF. DNA of the CDR3: TGTGCCAGCAGTGGAGGACCCGAGACCCAGTACTTC.

Notes on this clone: Other DNA sequences in this sample translate to the same CDR3. V gene TRBV4-2 combines with J gene TRBJ2-5; TRBD2 matches at 7 bases. The CDR3 consists of 15 residues. Trimming took 0 bases from V and 2 from J; bases not matched to a gene: 3. Germline V gives CDR1 LGHNA, CDR2 YNFKEQ. The CDR3: CASSQDGTTQETQYF. The CDR3 DNA reads as TGTGCCAGCAGCCAAGATGGGACTACTCAAGAGACCCAGTACTTC.

This clone is a singleton in its sample. The rearrangement uses TRBV28 and TRBJ2-7, with 12 bases lining up with TRBD2. The CDR3 has 14 amino acids. Germline-derived CDR1 and CDR2 are MDHEN and SYDVKM. J was trimmed by 6 bases and V by 5 bases; bases with no gene match: 5. Here the CDR3 reads CASSKTSGGFEQYF. DNA of the CDR3: TGTGCCAGCAGTAAGACTAGCGGGGGCTTCGAGCAGTACTTC.

The chain has TRBV9 and TRBJ1-3, with no clear D. In germline, CDR1 is SGDLS, CDR2 YYNGEE. Trimming removed 3 bases at V and 0 bases at J, with 10 bases between. The CDR3 has 15 amino acids. CDR3 loop: CASSATYSSGNTIYF. The DNA of the CDR3 is TGTGCCAGCAGCGCCACATACAGCTCTGGAAACACCATATATTTT.

The rearrangement joins TRBV29-1 to TRBJ1-2, with 7 bases identical to TRBD1. The CDR3 is 12 amino acids. With V trimmed by 5 bases and J by 2 bases, 2 bases remained unmatched. CDR1 and CDR2 from the germline V gene are SQVTM and ANQGSEA. The CDR3 coding sequence is TGCAGCGTTCAGACAGGGAACTATGGCTACACCTTC. Translation gives CSVQTGNYGYTF.

The chain combines TRBV10-3 with TRBJ2-7; possibly TRBD1 for D (5 bases). The V gene lost 3 bases and the J gene lost 0 bases, with 21 bases spanning the gap. The length of the CDR3 is 18 residues. CDR1 and CDR2 from the germline V gene are ENHRY and SYGVKD. The CDR3 protein is CAISDRFQGTHGSYEQYF. The CDR3, as DNA: TGTGCCATCAGTGATCGCTTTCAGGGAACCCACGGCTCCTACGAGCAGTACTTC.

V gene TRBV11-1 combines with J gene TRBJ2-1; 10 bases align to TRBD2. Germline V lookup: CDR1 SGHAT, CDR2 FQDESV (reference sequence). The trim removed 3 bases at V and 5 bases at J, leaving 7 bases unmatched. CDR3 length: 16 amino acids. CDR3 nucleotide sequence: TGTGCCAGCAGCTTCTCTAGCGGGGGAGGCCACAATGAGCAGTTCTTC. Its protein is CASSFSSGGGHNEQFF.

A single count supports this clone. The genes are TRBV5-5 and TRBJ2-7; 7 bases fit TRBD2. The CDR3 is made up of 14 amino acids. The V gene's germline CDR1 is SGHKS and CDR2 YYEKEE (reference sequence). The ends lost 4 bases at V and 7 bases at J; junction bases unmatched: 11. The CDR3 nucleotides are TGTGCCAGCAGCGGGGGACTACCCGGGCGGGAGCAGTACTTC. It is translated as CASSGGLPGREQYF.

The rearrangement uses TRBV5-4 and TRBJ2-5, with D perhaps TRBD2 (5 bases). Per the germline V gene, CDR1 is SGHNT and CDR2 is YYREEE (reference sequence). Trimming removed 9 bases at V and 2 bases at J, with 14 bases between. CDR3 size: 13 residues. The DNA of the CDR3 is TGTGCCACCCGAGCGGTCCTGCAAGAGACCCAGTACTTC. This encodes CATRAVLQETQYF.

The CDR3 spells CASSATSGGPYEQYF. CDR3 nucleotide sequence: TGTGCCAGCAGTGCGACTAGCGGGGGACCCTACGAGCAGTACTTC. The chain recombines TRBV6-6 with TRBJ2-7; TRBD2 matches at 12 bases. V dropped 5 bases and J dropped 2; count of bases not matched to a gene: 4. Germline CDR1 and CDR2: MNHNY and SVGAGI (reference sequence). The CDR3 contains 15 residues.

V gene TRBV7-2 combines with J gene TRBJ1-1; a weak D match, TRBD1 (5 bases). Germline V gene data show CDR1 as SGHTA and CDR2 as FQGNSA. The CDR3 length is 14 residues. The V gene lost 2 bases and the J gene lost 2 bases, with 9 bases spanning the gap. Here the CDR3 reads CASSLQGYNTEAFF. The CDR3 nucleotides are TGTGCCAGCAGCTTACAGGGATATAACACTGAAGCTTTCTTT.

The chain recombines TRBV19 with TRBJ2-2; 9 positions agree with TRBD1. The CDR3 length is 16 residues. With 1 base clipped from V and 5 bases from J, the junction kept 5 bases outside the gene matches. CDR1 and CDR2 (germline): LNHDA, SQIVND (reference sequence). The CDR3 here is CASSIVGTGRTGELFF. Written as DNA, the CDR3 is TGTGCCAGTAGTATAGTAGGGACAGGGCGAACCGGGGAGCTGTTTTTT.

This clone was seen a handful of times. The chain uses TRBV5-1 and TRBJ1-4; 9 bases are shared with TRBD1. In germline, CDR1 is SGHRS, CDR2 YFSETQ. V gave up 5 bases and J gave up 11 bases; unmatched junction bases: 10. This CDR3 is built from 14 residues. In DNA form, the CDR3 reads TGCGCCAGCAGTTCCGGGACAGGGTTGACGAAACTGTTTTTT. Its protein product is CASSSGTGLTKLFF.

The V call is TRBV11-2, the J call TRBJ2-7; 10 bases match TRBD2. Germline CDR1 SGHAT, CDR2 FQNNGV. V was pared by 1 base and J by 5 bases, with 8 bases of the junction left unmatched. This CDR3 is built from 16 residues. The CDR3 DNA reads as TGTGCCAGCAGCTTAGGGCTAGCGGGAGTCCCCCACGAGCAGTACTTC. Protein sequence: CASSLGLAGVPHEQYF.

This chain links TRBV7-3 with TRBJ2-2; the D gene is possibly TRBD2 (6 bases). Trimming pared 5 bases from V and 0 bases from J, leaving 13 bases between. This CDR3 spans 16 amino acids. Germline V CDR1 and CDR2: SGHTA, FQGTGA. CDR3 in amino acids: CASSPKTRSNTGELFF. Written as DNA, the CDR3 is TGTGCCAGCAGCCCGAAGACTAGATCGAACACCGGGGAGCTGTTTTTT.

This clone came up a few times. This rearrangement joins TRBV14 to TRBJ1-1; D gene ambiguous. Trimming pared 4 bases from V and 1 base from J, leaving 4 bases between. Germline V CDR1 and CDR2: SGHDN, FVKESK. The CDR3 sequence is 12 residues long. CDR3 residues: CASSPWNTEAFF. In DNA form, the CDR3 reads TGTGCCAGCAGCCCATGGAACACTGAAGCTTTCTTT.